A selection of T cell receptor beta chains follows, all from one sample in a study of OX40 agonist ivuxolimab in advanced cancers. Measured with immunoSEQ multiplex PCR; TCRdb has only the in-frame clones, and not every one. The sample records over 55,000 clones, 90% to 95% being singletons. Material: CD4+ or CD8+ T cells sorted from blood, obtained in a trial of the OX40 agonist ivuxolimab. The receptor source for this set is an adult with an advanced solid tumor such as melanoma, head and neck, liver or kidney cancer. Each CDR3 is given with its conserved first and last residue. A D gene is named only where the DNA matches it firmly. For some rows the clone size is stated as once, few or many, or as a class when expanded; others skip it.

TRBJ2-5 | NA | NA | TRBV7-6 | CASSLVQQETQYF | TGTGCCAGCAGCTTAGTCCAGCAAGAGACCCAGTACTTC
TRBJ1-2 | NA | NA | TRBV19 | CASSKQDYGYTF | TGTGCCAGTAGTAAACAGGACTATGGCTACACCTTC
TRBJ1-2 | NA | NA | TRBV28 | CASSSQGAGYGYTF | TGTGCCAGCAGTTCCCAGGGCGCGGGCTATGGCTACACCTTC
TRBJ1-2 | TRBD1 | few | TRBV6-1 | CASSEAWTGNGYTF | TGTGCCAGCAGTGAAGCATGGACAGGGAATGGCTACACCTTC
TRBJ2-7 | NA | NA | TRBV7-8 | CASSLTGGHYEQYF | TGTGCCAGCAGCTTAACTGGAGGACACTACGAGCAGTACTTC
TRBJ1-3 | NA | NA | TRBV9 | CASSVEATSMGDTIYF | TGTGCCAGCAGCGTAGAGGCGACATCGATGGGAGACACCATATATTTT
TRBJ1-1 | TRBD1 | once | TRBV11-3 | CASSRDRPTEAFF | TGTGCCAGCAGCCGGGACAGGCCCACTGAAGCTTTCTTT
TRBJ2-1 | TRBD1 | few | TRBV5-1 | CASSLGQGGSPYNEQFF | TGCGCCAGCAGCTTGGGACAGGGGGGGAGTCCCTACAATGAGCAGTTCTTC
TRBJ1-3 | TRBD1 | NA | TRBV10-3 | CAIRQGGSGNTIYF | TGTGCCATCAGACAGGGGGGCTCTGGAAACACCATATATTTT
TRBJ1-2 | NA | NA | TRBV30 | CAWNVAGRDTF | TGTGCCTGGAATGTGGCAGGGAGGGACACCTTC
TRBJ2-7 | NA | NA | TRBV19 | CASSPGGGRYEQYF | TGTGCCAGTAGTCCCGGAGGGGGGCGGTACGAGCAGTACTTC
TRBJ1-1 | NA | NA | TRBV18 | CASSPGQNTEAFF | TGTGCCAGCTCACCTGGACAGAACACTGAAGCTTTCTTT
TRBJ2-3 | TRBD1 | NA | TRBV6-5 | CASSYRGRTDTQYF | TGTGCCAGCAGTTACAGGGGGCGCACAGATACGCAGTATTTT
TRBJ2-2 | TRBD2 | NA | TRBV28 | CASSFWGTSHTGELFF | TGTGCCAGCAGTTTCTGGGGGACTAGCCACACCGGGGAGCTGTTTTTT
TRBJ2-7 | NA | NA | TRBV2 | CASSRTAASYEQYF | TGTGCCAGCAGTAGGACGGCAGCCTCCTACGAGCAGTACTTC
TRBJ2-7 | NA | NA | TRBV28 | CASSFLYEQYF | TGTGCCAGCAGTTTTTTGTACGAGCAGTACTTC
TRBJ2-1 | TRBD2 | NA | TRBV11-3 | CASLAGTSYNEQFF | TGTGCCAGCCTAGCGGGTACCTCCTACAATGAGCAGTTCTTC
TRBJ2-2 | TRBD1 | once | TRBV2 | CASSLQGGYTGELFF | TGTGCCAGCAGCTTACAGGGGGGTTATACCGGGGAGCTGTTTTTT
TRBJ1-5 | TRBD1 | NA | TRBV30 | CAWSEGTGSQPQHF | TGTGCCTGGAGTGAAGGGACAGGGAGCCAGCCCCAGCATTTT
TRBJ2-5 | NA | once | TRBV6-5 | CASGARDGVETQYF | TGTGCCAGCGGTGCCCGGGACGGGGTGGAGACCCAGTACTTC
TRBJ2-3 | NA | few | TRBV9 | CASSVEGLGSYTDTQYF | TGTGCCAGCAGCGTAGAAGGGCTGGGCAGCTACACAGATACGCAGTATTTT
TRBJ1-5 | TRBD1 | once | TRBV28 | CASQTTGTGYQPQHF | TGTGCCAGCCAAACAACCGGGACAGGGTATCAGCCCCAGCATTTT
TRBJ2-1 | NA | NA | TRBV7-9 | CASSLGTESNEQFF | TGTGCCAGCAGCTTAGGGACTGAAAGCAATGAGCAGTTCTTC
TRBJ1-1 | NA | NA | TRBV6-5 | CASSYSVLQGNTEAFF | TGTGCCAGCAGTTACTCTGTTCTGCAGGGAAACACTGAAGCTTTCTTT
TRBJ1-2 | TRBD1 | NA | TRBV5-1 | CASSTGQGEHYGYTF | TGCGCCAGCAGCACGGGACAGGGAGAGCACTATGGCTACACCTTC
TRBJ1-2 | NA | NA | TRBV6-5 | CASRGGVDGYTF | TGTGCCAGCCGGGGGGGGGTAGATGGCTACACCTTC
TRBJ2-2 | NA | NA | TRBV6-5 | CASSSPASGDTGELFF | TGTGCCAGCAGTTCCCCAGCGTCCGGGGACACCGGGGAGCTGTTTTTT
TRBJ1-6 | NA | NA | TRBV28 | CASSLREGQNSPLHF | TGTGCCAGCAGTTTGCGGGAGGGCCAAAATTCACCCCTCCACTTT
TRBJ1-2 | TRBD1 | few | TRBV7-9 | CASSLRGTGLAYGYTF | TGTGCCAGCAGCTTACGGGGGACAGGGTTAGCCTATGGCTACACCTTC
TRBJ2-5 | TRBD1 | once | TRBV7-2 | CASSLQGAQETQYF | TGTGCCAGCAGCCTACAGGGGGCTCAAGAGACCCAGTACTTC
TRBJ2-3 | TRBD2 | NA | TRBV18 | CASSPPGLAGFTDTQYF | TGTGCCAGCTCACCCCCGGGGCTAGCGGGGTTCACAGATACGCAGTATTTT
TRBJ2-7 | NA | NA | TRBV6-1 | CASRVTGSYEQYF | TGTGCCAGCAGGGTAACAGGTTCCTACGAGCAGTACTTC
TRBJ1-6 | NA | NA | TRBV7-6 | CASSLDKGSPRSPLHF | TGTGCCAGCAGCTTAGATAAGGGTAGCCCGAGGTCACCCCTCCACTTT
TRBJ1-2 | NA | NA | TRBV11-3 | CASSLGVQGYGYTF | TGTGCCAGCAGCTTAGGGGTCCAGGGCTATGGCTACACCTTC
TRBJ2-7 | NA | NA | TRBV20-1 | CSAREPYEQYF | TGCAGTGCTAGAGAGCCCTACGAGCAGTACTTC